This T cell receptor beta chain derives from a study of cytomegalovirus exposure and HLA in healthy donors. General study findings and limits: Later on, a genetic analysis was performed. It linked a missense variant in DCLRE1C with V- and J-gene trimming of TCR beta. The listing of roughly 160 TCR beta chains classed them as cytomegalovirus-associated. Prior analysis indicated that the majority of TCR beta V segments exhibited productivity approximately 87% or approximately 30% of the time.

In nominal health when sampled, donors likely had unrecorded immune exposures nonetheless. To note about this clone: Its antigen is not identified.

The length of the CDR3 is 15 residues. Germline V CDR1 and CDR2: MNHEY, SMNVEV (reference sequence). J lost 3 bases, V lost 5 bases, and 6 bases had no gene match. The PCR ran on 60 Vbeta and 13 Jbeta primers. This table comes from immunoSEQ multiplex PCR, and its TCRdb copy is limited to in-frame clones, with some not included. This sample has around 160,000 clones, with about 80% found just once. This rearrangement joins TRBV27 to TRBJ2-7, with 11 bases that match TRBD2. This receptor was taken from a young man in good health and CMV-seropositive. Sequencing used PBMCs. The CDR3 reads CASSILAGGHYEQYF. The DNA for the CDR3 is TGTGCCAGCAGTATCCTAGCGGGAGGTCACTACGAGCAGTACTTC.